The 27 T cell receptor beta chains below were found in one sample sequenced in a study of neurological immune-mediated disorders (dated by TCRdb to between 2018 and 2021). Receptor amplification or capture employed 5' RACE. The data were produced on an Illumina HiSeq 2500. The raw public data were reprocessed by TCRdb itself: fastp quality trimming at Q25, MiXCR clonotype calling, in-frame beta chains only. For every CDR3 protein sequence, its rows merge into one entry that carries the most common genes and DNA. The sample table records under 60,000 distinct CDR3 sequences; 16% of these occur just once. The ten largest clones represent roughly 4% of the sample. The sample was PBMCs. Receptors were obtained from a man in his 60s in good health.

This clonotype was observed a handful of times. The gene calls are TRBV28 and TRBJ2-5; 8 bases fit TRBD2. Germline V gene sequence: CDR1 MDHEN, CDR2 SYDVKM. Germline trimming cut 10 bases from V and 5 bases from J; bases unmatched to any gene: 21. The CDR3 has 17 residues. For the CDR3, the DNA is TGTGCCACCGGGGGGGACTCCAGCATCAAGGCGGAGGAGACCCAGTACTTC. Its protein is CATGGDSSIKAEETQYF.

This clonotype was detected ten times or more. The CDR3 DNA reads TGCAGCGTTGAAGGGACAAGCGCGAACACCGGGGAGCTGTTTTTT. Its protein product is CSVEGTSANTGELFF. J is TRBJ2-2 and V is TRBV29-1, with D possibly TRBD1 on 5 matching bases. The germline V gene has CDR1 SQVTM and CDR2 ANQGSEA. The CDR3 spans 15 residues. V was pared by 1 base and J by 0 bases, with 9 bases between.

This clonotype was counted ten times or more. The gene calls are TRBV5-1 and TRBJ2-2; D is unresolved. The CDR3 has 13 amino acids. Germline CDR1 is SGHRS and CDR2 is YFSETQ. Trimming removed 0 bases from V and 5 bases from J, with 5 bases in between. The CDR3 region has the DNA TGCGCCAGCAGCTTGGAAGGAACCGGGGAGCTGTTTTTT. Protein product: CASSLEGTGELFF.

The chain's CDR3 is CASSLRQDSYNEQFF. The CDR3 region has the DNA TGCGCCAGCAGCTTACGACAGGACTCCTACAATGAGCAGTTCTTC. The rearrangement uses TRBV5-1 and TRBJ2-1, with D possibly being TRBD1 (6 bases). V was pared by 2 bases and J by 0 bases, with 9 bases between. The CDR3 has 15 amino acids. CDR1 and CDR2 from the germline V gene are SGHRS and YFSETQ.

In its sample, this clonotype was seen many times. This rearrangement joins TRBV12-3 or TRBV12-4 to TRBJ2-5; possibly TRBD1 for D (5 bases). The ends were cut back, 5 bases at V and 4 bases at J, with 17 bases in the middle. This CDR3 spans 15 amino acids. CDR3 in amino acids: CASSDRTSRAETQYF. DNA of the CDR3: TGTGCCAGCAGTGACCGGACATCTCGAGCAGAGACCCAGTACTTC.

This clonotype appeared many times. The chain has TRBV7-3 and TRBJ1-1; no reliable D call. V was trimmed by 0 bases and J by 6 bases, leaving 8 bases between them. The CDR3 runs 13 residues. Germline V gene sequence: CDR1 SGHTA, CDR2 FQGTGA. DNA of the CDR3: TGTGCCAGCAGCTTAACAACTATCTCTGAAGCTTTCTTT. This encodes CASSLTTISEAFF.

This clonotype was observed a handful of times. V usage is TRBV20-1 and J usage is TRBJ2-5; D not certain. This CDR3 is 13 amino acids long. Germline CDR1 reads DFQATT; CDR2 reads SNEGSKA (reference sequence). With 5 bases removed from V and 2 bases from J, the gap between germline ends came to 12 bases. In nucleotides, the CDR3 is TGCAGTGCTCCAGCTACTGGGCAAGAGACCCAGTACTTC. Amino acid sequence: CSAPATGQETQYF.

This clonotype was detected many times. J is TRBJ2-7 and V is TRBV7-9; D might be TRBD2 (6 bases). Germline CDR1 is SEHNR and CDR2 is FQNEAQ (reference sequence). CDR3 length: 14 amino acids. With 5 bases removed from V and 0 bases from J, the gap between germline ends came to 11 bases. Here the CDR3 reads CASSDQAGSYEQYF. Here the CDR3 DNA reads TGTGCCAGCAGCGACCAAGCGGGCTCCTACGAGCAGTACTTC.

This clonotype was seen repeatedly, ten times or more. The chain couples TRBV12-3 or TRBV12-4 to TRBJ2-7, with TRBD2 as a possible D gene (6 bases). The CDR3 extends over 15 amino acids. V was shortened by 6 bases and J by 4 bases, with 19 bases between the two germline ends. The CDR3 is CASRAPGLRLYEQYF. CDR3 in DNA: TGTGCCAGCAGGGCCCCGGGACTCCGTTTGTACGAGCAGTACTTC.

The chain employs TRBV20-1 and TRBJ2-7, with 11 bases identical to TRBD1. The CDR3 totals 13 residues. From germline, CDR1 is DFQATT and CDR2 SNEGSKA (reference sequence). The J segment lost 6 bases and the V segment lost 4 bases, leaving 5 bases of the junction unmatched. CDR3 sequence reads: CSATGQGGSEQYF. DNA for the CDR3: TGCAGTGCTACGGGACAGGGGGGATCCGAGCAGTACTTC.

This clonotype was counted at least ten times. The J gene is TRBJ1-3, the V gene TRBV28, with D unclear. Germline CDR1 MDHEN, CDR2 SYDVKM. This CDR3 comprises 14 residues. With 3 bases removed from V and 8 bases from J, the gap between germline ends came to 14 bases. CDR3: CASSLPPPEDTIYF. The CDR3 DNA sequence: TGTGCCAGCAGTTTGCCACCCCCTGAGGACACCATATATTTT.

This clonotype has a count of ten or more. The J gene is TRBJ2-5, the V gene TRBV20-1, with no clear D. This CDR3 comprises 14 residues. V lost 1 base to trimming and J lost 0 bases, with 9 bases between them. Germline CDR1 and CDR2: DFQATT and SNEGSKA (reference sequence). This chain's CDR3 is CSARGAHNQETQYF. The CDR3 DNA reads TGCAGTGCTAGAGGGGCGCATAACCAAGAGACCCAGTACTTC.

Many counts were recorded for this clonotype. The chain has TRBV18 and TRBJ2-7; TRBD1 agrees at 8 bases. Germline loops: CDR1 KGHSH, CDR2 LQKENI. The CDR3 consists of 14 residues. V was clipped by 2 bases and J by 6 bases; unmatched bases: 6. The CDR3 sequence: CASSPSDRDREQYF. The DNA for the CDR3 is TGTGCCAGCTCACCATCGGACAGGGATCGCGAGCAGTACTTC.

Worth noting for this clonotype: The junction does not match germline at one end; this may be a read error. This sequence joins TRBV7-2 and TRBJ1-3; TRBD1 aligns across 9 bases. Germline assignment: CDR1 SGHTA and CDR2 FQGNSA. CDR3 size: 15 residues. The CDR3 nucleotides read TGTGCCAGCAGCCCTGGACAGGGGAGAGGAAACAACATATATTTT. This translates into CASSPGQGRGNNIYF. Based on the CDR3 plus reference TRBV7-2 and TRBJ1-3, the full variable domain is GAGVSQSPSNKVTEKGKDVELRCDPISGHTALYWYRQSLGQGLEFLIYFQGNSAPDKSGLPSDRFSAERTGGSVSTLTIQRTQQEDSAVYLCASSPGQGRGNNIYFGEGSWLTVV.

The table lists this clonotype with many counts. The gene calls are TRBV28 and TRBJ2-2; D is possibly TRBD2 (7 bases). Germline V gene lookup returns CDR1 MDHEN and CDR2 SYDVKM. V was trimmed by 7 bases and J by 7 bases, leaving 16 bases between them. The CDR3 is made up of 14 amino acids. In DNA form, the CDR3 reads TGTGCCAGCATTGCGGGGGCCCACGGCGGGGAGCTGTTTTTT. Amino acids: CASIAGAHGGELFF.

In its sample, this clonotype was seen many times. The chain employs TRBV5-6 and TRBJ1-6; D call uncertain. This CDR3 comprises 15 residues. Between the trimmed V and J ends, which lost 2 bases and 4 bases, there was a span of 10 bases. Per germline, CDR1 SGHDT and CDR2 YYEEEE. The CDR3 DNA reads TGTGCCAGCAGCTTTAAGGGTCTTTATAATTCACCCCTCCACTTT. It encodes CASSFKGLYNSPLHF.

By sample share, this clonotype is medium-sized. This chain uses TRBV20-1 with TRBJ2-1; 9 bases fit TRBD2. Trimming removed 5 bases from V and 7 bases from J; junction bases left unmatched: 15. This CDR3 is 16 amino acids long. The germline V gene encodes CDR1 DFQATT and CDR2 SNEGSKA (reference sequence). The DNA for the CDR3 is TGCAGTGCTCACCCAATAGCGGGAGTAATGAGGAATGAGCAGTTCTTC. Its protein product is CSAHPIAGVMRNEQFF.

In its sample, this clonotype was seen many times. The chain employs TRBV5-1 and TRBJ2-2; tentative D call: TRBD2 (5 bases). Between the trimmed V and J ends, which lost 4 bases and 4 bases, there was a span of 11 bases. CDR1 and CDR2 from the germline V gene are SGHRS and YFSETQ. The CDR3 is made up of 14 amino acids. This chain's CDR3 is CASSGGLLTGELFF. The DNA for the CDR3 is TGCGCCAGCAGCGGCGGGCTACTCACCGGGGAGCTGTTTTTT.

Ten or more counts support this clonotype. This rearrangement joins TRBV7-2 to TRBJ2-5, with unresolved D. The germline gives CDR1 SGHTA, CDR2 FQGNSA. The CDR3 is 14 residues long. V lost 1 base, J lost 3 bases, and 9 bases lay in between. The CDR3 DNA follows: TGTGCCAGCAGCTTAGTGGCCGGCGAAGAGACCCAGTACTTC. Protein sequence: CASSLVAGEETQYF.

Many counts were recorded for this clonotype. The chain uses TRBV29-1 and TRBJ2-7; TRBD2 matches 7 bases. Germline V gives CDR1 SQVTM, CDR2 ANQGSEA. V gave up 1 base and J gave up 3 bases; unmatched junction bases: 3. CDR3 size: 13 residues. CDR3 bases: TGCAGCGTTGAAGGGACTAGTGACTACGAGCAGTACTTC. Protein sequence: CSVEGTSDYEQYF.

At least ten counts were recorded for this clonotype. The chain employs TRBV6-6 and TRBJ2-7; D remains ambiguous. This CDR3 is 12 amino acids long. V was cut by 6 bases and J by 2 bases, with 8 bases left in between. CDR1 is MNHNY and CDR2 is SVGAGI in the germline V gene (reference sequence). CDR3 protein: CASRDGPYEQYF. CDR3 nucleotides: TGTGCCAGCAGGGACGGTCCCTACGAGCAGTACTTC.

A note on this clonotype: Sequence at one end of the junction differs from germline and may be a read error. The chain joins TRBV14 to TRBJ2-3; D is unclear. The CDR3 has 15 residues. Looked up from germline, CDR1 is SGHDN and CDR2 is FVKESK. The CDR3 sequence: CASSLRRSNADTQYF. CDR3 sequence (DNA): TGTGCCAGCAGCCTAAGAAGGTCGAACGCAGATACACAGTATTTT.

In this sample, this clonotype turned up many times. V usage is TRBV20-1 and J usage is TRBJ1-2, with D maybe TRBD1 (5 bases). The germline V gene has CDR1 DFQATT and CDR2 SNEGSKA (reference sequence). The CDR3 has 15 amino acids. The V and J ends lost 0 bases and 5 bases respectively, with 16 bases between them. CDR3 nucleotide sequence: TGCAGTGCTAGAGATCCTGCGAGGGGAGAATATGGCTACACCTTC. Its protein product is CSARDPARGEYGYTF.

The rearrangement joins TRBV18 to TRBJ2-5; possible D gene TRBD2, 5 bases. The ends were cut back, 3 bases at V and 4 bases at J, with 12 bases in the middle. This CDR3 contains 14 residues. Germline V gives CDR1 KGHSH, CDR2 LQKENI. The CDR3, as DNA: TGTGCCAGCTCACCGCGGGCGAGGGCAGAGACCCAGTACTTC. Its translation is CASSPRARAETQYF.

In this sample, this clonotype turned up many times. The genes are TRBV18 and TRBJ2-3, with 7 bases aligning to TRBD1. This CDR3 is built from 16 residues. Germline-derived CDR1 and CDR2 are KGHSH and LQKENI. The V gene end was trimmed by 6 bases and the J gene end by 0 bases; junction bases not matched to a gene: 9. The CDR3 is CASSQKGAASTDTQYF. The CDR3 DNA sequence: TGTGCCAGCTCCCAAAAGGGGGCGGCCAGCACAGATACGCAGTATTTT.

This clonotype was found many times. The chain recombines TRBV28 with TRBJ1-5; D is uncertain. Between the trimmed V and J ends, which lost 3 bases and 2 bases, there was a span of 8 bases. CDR1 and CDR2 (germline): MDHEN, SYDVKM. The CDR3 is made up of 14 amino acids. CDR3 in amino acids: CASSFGRGNQPQHF. The DNA for the CDR3 is TGTGCCAGCAGTTTCGGGAGGGGCAATCAGCCCCAGCATTTT. Full variable domain (rest looked up from reference TRBV28 and TRBJ1-5): DVKVTQSSRYLVKRTGEKVFLECVQDMDHENMFWYRQDPGLGLRLIYFSYDVKMKEKGDIPEGYSVSREKKERFSLILESASTNQTSMYLCASSFGRGNQPQHFGDGTRLSIL.

The sample holds many counts of this clonotype. This chain uses TRBV7-2 with TRBJ1-5; TRBD1 is a possible D gene (5 bases). The CDR3 is 14 amino acids. Germline V CDR1 and CDR2: SGHTA, FQGNSA. Trimming pared 5 bases from V and 6 bases from J, leaving 14 bases between. Written as DNA, the CDR3 is TGTGCCAGCAGCCCAAGTCTGGGGGGTCAGCCCCAGCATTTT. Residues: CASSPSLGGQPQHF.